Presented here are 9 T cell receptor beta chains from one specimen sequenced in a study of control samples from healthy donors and cancer patients. TCRdb's copy holds only in-frame clones and misses some; the assay was immunoSEQ multiplex PCR. This table holds about 54,000 clones, approximately 95% found once. Material for sequencing was blood. Receptors originate from a woman in her twenties or thirties in good health.

In its sample, this clone was seen once. CDR3 region: CATQKAGTNEKLFF. DNA of the CDR3: TGTGCCACGCAGAAGGCTGGAACTAATGAAAAACTGTTTTTT. This sequence joins TRBV15 and TRBJ1-4; D is unresolved. There are 14 residues in the CDR3. The germline gives CDR1 LNHNV, CDR2 YYDKDF (reference sequence). Deletions cut 9 bases from V and 1 base from J, with 12 bases between.

The rearrangement uses TRBV6-5 and TRBJ1-5; 10 positions agree with TRBD1. The ends lost 6 bases at V and 4 bases at J; junction bases unmatched: 3. The CDR3 is made up of 14 amino acids. The germline V gene has CDR1 MNHEY and CDR2 SVGAGI. This CDR3 reads CASSSGQGNQPQHF. The CDR3, as DNA: TGTGCCAGCAGCTCGGGACAGGGGAATCAGCCCCAGCATTTT.

J is TRBJ2-1 and V is TRBV27; no clear D. V lost 7 bases and J 1 base, leaving 5 bases between the germline ends. There are 12 residues in the CDR3. CDR1 MNHEY and CDR2 SMNVEV come from the germline V gene (reference sequence). The CDR3 spells CASKRSYNEQFF. Written as DNA, the CDR3 is TGTGCCAGCAAGAGGTCCTACAATGAGCAGTTCTTC.

The chain uses TRBV7-6 and TRBJ2-3; 9 bases align to TRBD2. V lost 5 bases to trimming and J lost 4 bases; unmatched junction nucleotides: 16. The CDR3 extends over 18 amino acids. The germline V gene encodes CDR1 SGHVS and CDR2 FNYEAQ. CDR3 region: CASSPTRLAGSRSDTQYF. CDR3 sequence (DNA): TGTGCCAGCAGCCCGACGCGGCTAGCGGGATCTAGGTCAGATACGCAGTATTTT. Filled out from reference TRBV7-6 and TRBJ2-3, the complete variable domain reads GAGVSQSPRYKVTKRGQDVALRCDPISGHVSLYWYRQALGQGPEFLTYFNYEAQQDKSGLPNDRFSAERPEGSISTLTIQRTEQRDSAMYRCASSPTRLAGSRSDTQYFGPGTRLTVL.

CDR3 loop: CANLSRDREKTSYEQYF. The CDR3 DNA follows: TGCGCCAACCTGTCCCGGGACAGGGAAAAAACCTCCTACGAGCAGTACTTC. The rearrangement uses TRBV5-1 and TRBJ2-7; the match to TRBD1 covers 9 bases. V trimming: 9 bases; J trimming: 0 bases; junction bases outside the gene matches: 16. CDR3 length equals 17 residues. CDR1 and CDR2 from the germline V gene are SGHRS and YFSETQ.

The chain uses TRBV28 and TRBJ1-5, with TRBD1 matching over 7 bases. Germline values: CDR1 MDHEN, CDR2 SYDVKM. This CDR3 region has 11 residues. V shed 6 bases and J 12 bases; nucleotides not matched to a gene: 5. In DNA form, the CDR3 reads TGTGCCAGCAGATCGGCAGGGGGCCAGCATTTT. It translates to CASRSAGGQHF.

This sequence joins TRBV28 and TRBJ2-7; 8 bases agree with TRBD1. The CDR3 is made up of 13 amino acids. V was clipped by 7 bases and J by 9 bases; unmatched bases: 11. Per the germline V gene, CDR1 is MDHEN and CDR2 is SYDVKM. CDR3 protein: CASTSTGAEWQYF. DNA for the CDR3: TGTGCCAGCACCTCGACAGGGGCGGAGTGGCAGTACTTC.

V is TRBV28 and J is TRBJ2-7; 7 nucleotides line up with TRBD2. The V and J ends lost 9 bases and 0 bases, in that order; junction bases with no gene match: 14. Germline values: CDR1 MDHEN, CDR2 SYDVKM. The CDR3 is made up of 16 amino acids. CDR3 in amino acids: CASHPAGGSTSYEQYF. The CDR3 nucleotides are TGTGCCAGTCACCCCGCGGGCGGGAGCACCTCCTACGAGCAGTACTTC.

The rearrangement uses TRBV7-9 and TRBJ2-7; 8 nucleotides line up with TRBD2. V was clipped by 4 bases and J by 3 bases; unmatched bases: 5. Germline assignment: CDR1 SEHNR and CDR2 FQNEAQ (reference sequence). The CDR3 runs 14 residues. CDR3 sequence reads: CASSWGSGNYEQYF. The CDR3 DNA reads as TGTGCCAGCAGCTGGGGTAGCGGGAACTACGAGCAGTACTTC.